Presented here are 28 T cell receptor beta chains from one specimen sequenced in a study of T cell responses to AZD1222 COVID-19 vaccine. Measured with immunoSEQ multiplex PCR; TCRdb has only the in-frame clones, and not every one. The data hold more than 150,000 clones, with about nine tenths observed a single time. This sample comprised peripheral blood, obtained on day 0 of AZD1222 vaccination. The receptors stem from an adult in good health.

J is TRBJ1-4 and V is TRBV4-2; 9 bases fit TRBD1. The CDR3 length is 17 residues. Looked up from germline, CDR1 is LGHNA and CDR2 is YNFKEQ. Trimming at V came to 5 bases and at J to 5 bases, leaving 12 bases not matched to a gene. CDR3 sequence reads: CASSASGGGTGNEKLFF. The CDR3 nucleotides are TGTGCCAGCAGCGCAAGTGGGGGCGGGACAGGGAATGAAAAACTGTTTTTT.

The rearrangement uses TRBV9 and TRBJ1-1; D is uncertain. V shed 0 bases and J shed 5 bases, with 11 bases lying between them. The germline CDR1 and CDR2 sequences are SGDLS and YYNGEE. The CDR3 contains 14 residues. The DNA of the CDR3 is TGTGCCAGCAGCGTAGGGGGTCAGAGGACTGAAGCTTTCTTT. Its translation is CASSVGGQRTEAFF.

V gene TRBV27 combines with J gene TRBJ1-4; a possible D gene is TRBD1 (5 bases). The germline gives CDR1 MNHEY, CDR2 SMNVEV (reference sequence). V lost 6 bases to trimming and J lost 7 bases, with 12 bases between them. This CDR3 has 13 amino acids. The CDR3 reads CASSWDGREKLFF. As DNA, the CDR3 is TGTGCCAGCAGCTGGGACGGGCGTGAAAAACTGTTTTTT.

The chain has TRBV3-1 (or the pseudogene TRBV3-2) and TRBJ1-5, with no clear D. The V and J ends lost 8 bases and 10 bases respectively, with 18 bases between them. The V gene's germline CDR1 is LGHDT and CDR2 YNNKEL (reference sequence). The length of the CDR3 is 13 residues. CDR3 DNA sequence: TGTGCCAGCGGCGCCCTGGCAACTCTACCCCAGCATTTT. This sequence encodes CASGALATLPQHF.

This clone was recorded once. This sequence joins TRBV18 and TRBJ2-5, with D unresolved. V was cut by 0 bases and J by 5 bases, with 7 bases left in between. The CDR3 is 13 residues long. Germline V lookup: CDR1 KGHSH, CDR2 LQKENI. In nucleotides, the CDR3 is TGTGCCAGCTCACCACCCGGTGGGGAGACCCAGTACTTC. It specifies CASSPPGGETQYF.

The chain joins TRBV5-5 to TRBJ1-1, with a weak D call TRBD1 (5 bases). The V gene lost 0 bases and the J gene lost 1 base, with 13 bases spanning the gap. The CDR3 extends over 16 amino acids. The V gene's germline CDR1 is SGHKS and CDR2 YYEKEE (reference sequence). The CDR3 nucleotides are TGTGCCAGCAGCTTGGCCGGCGGGGGGAGGAACACTGAAGCTTTCTTT. Protein: CASSLAGGGRNTEAFF.

V gene TRBV19 combines with J gene TRBJ1-3; D gene unclear. Germline V gene lookup returns CDR1 LNHDA and CDR2 SQIVND (reference sequence). The CDR3 loop spans 15 amino acids. V lost 3 bases, J lost 0 bases, and 9 bases lay in between. CDR3: CASSIRGISGNTIYF. The CDR3 DNA reads as TGTGCCAGTAGTATTCGGGGAATCTCTGGAAACACCATATATTTT. Full variable domain (outside the CDR3, taken from reference TRBV19 and TRBJ1-3): DGGITQSPKYLFRKEGQNVTLSCEQNLNHDAMYWYRQDPGQGLRLIYYSQIVNDFQKGDIAEGYSVSREKKESFPLTVTSAQKNPTAFYLCASSIRGISGNTIYFGEGSWLTVV.

This clone showed up just once. The chain joins TRBV21-1 to TRBJ2-7; the table's D call of TRBD2 was not tested on the DNA. TRBV21-1 is assigned pseudogene status. The CDR3 has 17 amino acids. The CDR3 is CASSKGGREGGNYEQYF. CDR3 bases: TGTGCCAGCAGCAAAGGAGGACGGGAGGGCGGGAACTACGAGCAGTACTTC.

This clone has only one observation. This chain joins TRBV19 and TRBJ1-1, with a possible D match to TRBD1 (5 bases). Trimming left V 7 bases short and J 0 bases short, with 18 bases between. The CDR3 extends over 16 amino acids. Germline CDR1 LNHDA, CDR2 SQIVND (reference sequence). DNA for the CDR3: TGTGCCAGTATTTCCAAGGGGCGGGGGATGAACACTGAAGCTTTCTTT. Protein sequence: CASISKGRGMNTEAFF.

This CDR3 is CASSLRAGEQYF. For the CDR3, the DNA is TGTGCCAGCAGCCTCAGGGCCGGGGAGCAGTACTTC. The chain is built from TRBV27 and TRBJ2-7; D is possibly TRBD1 (5 bases). Germline CDR1 and CDR2: MNHEY and SMNVEV (reference sequence). V lost 6 bases and J 7 bases, leaving 13 bases between the germline ends. The CDR3 extends over 12 amino acids.

The chain has TRBV6-5 and TRBJ2-7; weak D call: TRBD1 (6 bases). Trimming took off 1 base at V and 2 bases at J, with 12 bases between the two ends. CDR3 length: 15 residues. CDR1 MNHEY and CDR2 SVGAGI come from the germline V gene. The CDR3 DNA is TGTGCCAGCAGTTACTTGGCAGGGGAGACCTACGAGCAGTACTTC. Its protein product is CASSYLAGETYEQYF.

The chain is built from TRBV7-2 and TRBJ1-1; the match to TRBD1 covers 10 bases. Losses at the gene ends were 5 bases for V and 13 bases for J; bases not matched to a gene: 13. Germline CDR1 reads SGHTA; CDR2 reads FQGNSA. The CDR3 is 14 residues long. The CDR3 region is CASSARQGAGVGFF. CDR3 in DNA: TGTGCCAGCAGCGCCCGACAGGGGGCCGGAGTGGGTTTCTTT.

The chain combines TRBV2 with TRBJ1-6; 7 positions match TRBD1. Germline CDR1 and CDR2: SNHLY and FYNNEI. The trim removed 7 bases at V and 7 bases at J, leaving 10 bases unmatched. The CDR3 runs to 15 residues. The CDR3 sequence: CASKPGTVYNSPLHF. CDR3 sequence (DNA): TGTGCCAGCAAGCCCGGGACAGTCTACAATTCACCCCTCCACTTT.

The rearrangement joins TRBV6-1 to TRBJ1-5; D possibly corresponds to TRBD1 (6 bases). Germline loops: CDR1 MNHNS, CDR2 SASEGT. V dropped 0 bases and J dropped 6 bases, with 12 bases sitting between them. The CDR3 has 15 amino acids. CDR3 in DNA: TGTGCCAGCAGTGAAGCGGGGGGGGCGTTTCAGCCCCAGCATTTT. Residues: CASSEAGGAFQPQHF.

This clone was detected once. V usage is TRBV7-2 and J usage is TRBJ2-7; a possible D gene is TRBD2 (6 bases). Trimming removed 2 bases from V and 3 bases from J, with 20 bases in between. The CDR3 runs to 17 residues. CDR1 SGHTA and CDR2 FQGNSA come from the germline V gene. The CDR3 nucleotides read TGTGCCAGCAGCTTAAGCGGGCGAAGACAGAAAAGCTACGAGCAGTACTTC. Translating gives CASSLSGRRQKSYEQYF.

The rearrangement joins TRBV27 to TRBJ1-5, with D unresolved. V was clipped by 6 bases and J by 0 bases, with 18 bases between them. Germline CDR1 and CDR2: MNHEY and SMNVEV (reference sequence). The CDR3 extends over 17 amino acids. CDR3 bases: TGTGCCAGCAGATTAGGAGGTGGAAGCGGTAGCAATCAGCCCCAGCATTTT. The encoded protein is CASRLGGGSGSNQPQHF.

This sequence joins TRBV6-2 or TRBV6-3 and TRBJ1-2; D gene uncertain. The CDR3 spans 13 residues. Germline V gene data show CDR1 as MNHEY and CDR2 as SVGEGT. V was clipped by 1 base and J by 4 bases, with 7 bases between them. The CDR3 loop is CASSYFGIYGYTF. In DNA form, the CDR3 reads TGTGCCAGCAGTTACTTCGGGATCTATGGCTACACCTTC.

This sequence joins TRBV6-5 and TRBJ2-5; no clear D gene. Trimming took 1 base from V and 1 from J, leaving 7 bases between them. This CDR3 comprises 14 residues. Germline CDR1 reads MNHEY; CDR2 reads SVGAGI. The CDR3 is CASSYYGVQETQYF. As DNA, the CDR3 is TGTGCCAGCAGTTACTATGGGGTCCAAGAGACCCAGTACTTC.

The chain joins TRBV28 to TRBJ2-5; perhaps TRBD2 as D (7 bases). This CDR3 region has 14 residues. Germline CDR1 and CDR2: MDHEN and SYDVKM. V was trimmed by 6 bases and J by 2 bases, leaving 13 bases between them. CDR3 protein: CASRQRGGQETQYF. The CDR3 DNA follows: TGTGCCAGCAGACAAAGGGGGGGACAAGAGACCCAGTACTTC.

This clone was detected only once. The genes are TRBV7-3 and TRBJ2-6; D is undetermined. V lost 6 bases and J 0 bases, leaving 9 bases between the germline ends. Germline CDR1 and CDR2: SGHTA and FQGTGA. The CDR3 contains 15 residues. Here the CDR3 reads CASSPHHSGANVLTF. The CDR3 coding sequence is TGTGCCAGCAGTCCACACCACTCTGGGGCCAACGTCCTGACTTTC.

The count of this clone is one. The chain is built from TRBV20-1 and TRBJ2-5; perhaps TRBD1 as D (7 bases). V lost 5 bases, J lost 5 bases, and 9 bases lay in between. Germline CDR1 and CDR2: DFQATT and SNEGSKA (reference sequence). The CDR3 spans 11 residues. The CDR3 DNA follows: TGCAGTGCTCCAGGGGGGGAGACCCAGTACTTC. This codes for CSAPGGETQYF.

This chain links TRBV2 with TRBJ1-1, with D tentatively TRBD1 (6 bases). The CDR3 is made up of 14 amino acids. Trimming took off 2 bases at V and 5 bases at J, with 12 bases between the two ends. The germline V gene encodes CDR1 SNHLY and CDR2 FYNNEI. CDR3 region: CASSERGGRTEAFF. CDR3 coding DNA: TGTGCCAGCAGTGAAAGGGGGGGAAGGACTGAAGCTTTCTTT.

The chain is built from TRBV5-8 and TRBJ2-7, with D uncertain. The CDR3 runs to 13 residues. The V gene's germline CDR1 is SGHTS and CDR2 YDEGEE. V was shortened by 3 bases and J by 3 bases, with 10 bases between the two germline ends. This CDR3 reads CASSSDGYYEQYF. The CDR3 DNA reads TGTGCCAGCAGCTCCGACGGCTACTACGAGCAGTACTTC.

J is TRBJ1-5 and V is TRBV5-1; D remains ambiguous. The CDR3 is 15 residues long. V gave up 5 bases and J gave up 0 bases, with 12 bases separating them. Germline CDR1 is SGHRS and CDR2 is YFSETQ. CDR3 coding DNA: TGCGCCAGCAGAGTCGGCACTAATAGCAATCAGCCCCAGCATTTT. This codes for CASRVGTNSNQPQHF.

The rearrangement joins TRBV27 to TRBJ1-5; weak D call: TRBD1 (5 bases). The CDR3 spans 14 residues. Trimming removed 7 bases at V and 0 bases at J, with 10 bases between. CDR1 and CDR2 from the germline V gene are MNHEY and SMNVEV (reference sequence). Here the CDR3 reads CASKDRLSNQPQHF. The CDR3 DNA reads as TGTGCCAGCAAAGACAGACTTAGCAATCAGCCCCAGCATTTT.

Written as DNA, the CDR3 is TGTGCCAGCAGCCAAGTGGAGGGACAGAACTCAAATTCACCCCTCCACTTT. It is translated as CASSQVEGQNSNSPLHF. This chain links TRBV4-2 with TRBJ1-6, with TRBD1 identical over 7 bases. Germline V CDR1 and CDR2: LGHNA, YNFKEQ. This CDR3 region has 17 residues. Trimming cost V 1 base and J 7 bases; bases outside gene matches: 10.

V and J are TRBV6-5 and TRBJ2-7, with TRBD1 matching over 9 bases. The ends lost 7 bases at V and 3 bases at J; junction bases unmatched: 4. The CDR3 length is 13 residues. CDR1 is MNHEY and CDR2 is SVGAGI in the germline V gene. The CDR3 here is CASMTDRGYEQYF. The CDR3 coding sequence is TGTGCCAGCATGACGGACAGGGGCTACGAGCAGTACTTC.

This clone appeared a few times. This chain uses TRBV6-2 or TRBV6-3 with TRBJ2-7; D gene unclear. V was clipped by 4 bases and J by 3 bases, with 13 bases between them. Germline assignment: CDR1 MNHEY and CDR2 SVGEGT. The CDR3 is 14 amino acids. CDR3 protein: CASSLTDVNYEQYF. In nucleotides, the CDR3 is TGTGCCAGCAGTTTGACGGACGTCAACTACGAGCAGTACTTC.